The clone carrying this T cell receptor (beta chain) was detected only a few times. Its target is not known. The data belong to a study of a mutant IDH1 vaccine in newly diagnosed glioma. On the study more broadly: Vaccination began 4-6 weeks post radiotherapy alone, or with temozolomide cycles.

Produced via immunoSEQ multiplex PCR; TCRdb's table is partial and in-frame only. The table lists 50,000 or so clones, just under 80% of them singletons, with 1.8% in the top ten. The time point is: week 5, during vaccination. Each dose of the vaccine consisted of 300 ug of mutant IDH1 20-mer peptide, with topical imiquimod. This sample comprised PBMCs, obtained from a glioma patient whose treatment included an IDH1 peptide vaccine. The sequence came from a woman aged 40-49 years with glioma.

In nucleotides, the CDR3 is TGTGCCAGTAGTATAACCCTGAGGGCCACTGAAGCTTTCTTT. This encodes CASSITLRATEAFF. This chain links TRBV19 with TRBJ1-1; unclear D gene. Germline CDR1 is LNHDA and CDR2 is SQIVND (reference sequence). The CDR3 sequence is 14 residues long. Trimming cost V 2 bases and J 4 bases, with 11 bases left between them.